This entry features one TCR beta chain sequence. Its antigen specificity is not known. No base quality information exists; no much larger clone differs at one position. The CDR3, cysteine through phenylalanine, is 14 amino acids long. Only CDR3 DNA remains: 42 bases, in frame from the first base. This sample is drawn from a study of T cell responses to AZD1222 COVID-19 vaccine (dated by TCRdb to the early 2020s). Concerning the study at large: A total of 230 to 250 trial participants underwent TCR sequencing, of whom about 210 had received two doses of AZD1222 and around 25 had received two doses of the MenACWY control vaccine. Trial participants were enrolled by age into subgroups of 18-55, 56-69 and 70-plus years, and around 140, 26 and 57 TCR-sequenced participants, respectively, were included in these subgroups. Results and caveats for the whole study, not just this receptor: CD4 TCRs associated with the vaccine covered the entire spike protein, and the dominant responses were in regions 160-218 and 743-854. Epitopes outside the regions mutated in the B.1.351 and B.1.1.7 variants were reportedly recognized by nearly half of the unique spike-specific TCRs. Conclusions about previously exposed vaccinees are limited because only a handful of AZD1222 recipients were SARS-CoV-2 seropositive at baseline. In the small 56-69-year group, the increase in depth fell short of significance, most likely because of low power. Because no samples from the day 14 peak response were available, repertoires could be characterized only after the peak T cell response. A significant rise in spike-specific TCR breadth and depth was observed after two AZD1222 doses relative to day 0 and relative to MenACWY recipients. Participants were mostly white British and included more females than males, and it was suggested by the authors that clonal diversity may have been underestimated.

The sample's time point, from its label and the paper: about 28 days (+/-7) after the second vaccine dose. AZD1222 recipients with second doses at about 4 weeks or about 12 weeks were pooled, because spike-specific TCR depth and breadth did not differ between schedules. Vaccinee samples were obtained from the UK trials COV001 and COV002, which included a single-blind randomized controlled phase 2/3 trial of AZD1222 (ChAdOx1 nCoV-19) in healthy adults. Trial participant PBMC samples were collected at day 0 and day 28 after the second dose for TCRbeta chain sequencing. The CDR3 regions of human TCRbeta chains were analyzed by immunosequencing. For the original study's pipeline: Repertoire TCRs were matched against a reference library of SARS-CoV-2-specific TCRs generated with the MIRA antigen-specificity platform. Breadth was defined as the fraction of unique TCRs that were SARS-CoV-2-associated. Depth was defined as the fraction of total T cells that were SARS-CoV-2-associated. Using the MIRA data, every spike-specific TCR was mapped to the spike region that the TCR reacted to and assigned to either a CD4 or a CD8 class. Log10-transformed breadth and depth values were compared by one-way ANOVA with Sidak's multiple comparisons tests. The clones in this table, taken by TCRdb from immuneACCESS, are in-frame only. Not every clone is retained; where verified, under half of the shortfall comes from an unresolved V gene, and the cause of the rest is unknown. V and J calls and clone size follow that table, whereas D and trimming were derived from the DNA. For this sample the table gives over 75,000 clones, of which approximately 90% were detected only once. The ten biggest clones cover about 2.7% of the sample.

The V gene is TRBV12-2 and the J gene is TRBJ2-2. TRBV12-2 is noted as a pseudogene. Sequenced material: peripheral blood, taken 28 days after the second AZD1222 dose. The receptor comes from an adult who received the AZD1222 COVID-19 vaccine. The CDR3 region has the sequence CASRLALYTGELFF. The bases are TGTGCAAGTCGCCTCGCCCTTTACACCGGGGAGCTGTTTTTT.